These T cell receptor beta chains were read from a single sample in a study of shared clonotypes between healthy human individuals. Method: immunoSEQ multiplex PCR; TCRdb's copy keeps in-frame clones and lacks some. Of around 480,000 clones detected, around 79% appear once; the ten largest clones hold roughly an eighth. The material sequenced was PBMCs. These receptors all come from a woman aged 40 to 50 in good health. Some clones in this sample may be carry-over from other donors' samples. Both conserved end residues are part of each CDR3. Fields, in order: J gene, D gene, CDR3 length, V gene, clone size, CDR3 DNA, CDR3 protein. The D gene is left open where the match is weak. Size is omitted from some rows. Given values are once, few, many or a class for expanded clones.

j_call: TRBJ1-2; d_call: TRBD1; cdr3_length: 14; v_call: TRBV28; clone_size: -; cdr3_nt: TGTGCCAGCAGTCCCACAGGGGGCGGGTATGGCTACACCTTC; cdr3_aa: CASSPTGGGYGYTF
j_call: TRBJ2-6; d_call: -; cdr3_length: 17; v_call: TRBV6-1; clone_size: -; cdr3_nt: TGTGCCAGCAGTGAAATAAGTCGAGGCTCTGGGGCCAACGTCCTGACTTTC; cdr3_aa: CASSEISRGSGANVLTF
j_call: TRBJ1-3; d_call: -; cdr3_length: 15; v_call: TRBV19; clone_size: few; cdr3_nt: TGTGCCAGTAGAATCCCCGGCTTCTCTGGAAACACCATATATTTT; cdr3_aa: CASRIPGFSGNTIYF
j_call: TRBJ1-2; d_call: -; cdr3_length: 14; v_call: TRBV9; clone_size: -; cdr3_nt: TGTGCCAGCAGCGGACGACAGCGGAACTATGGCTACACCTTC; cdr3_aa: CASSGRQRNYGYTF
j_call: TRBJ1-1; d_call: -; cdr3_length: 11; v_call: TRBV30; clone_size: many; cdr3_nt: TGTGCCTGGATTACTTACACTGAAGCTTTCTTT; cdr3_aa: CAWITYTEAFF
j_call: TRBJ2-6; d_call: TRBD1; cdr3_length: 15; v_call: TRBV28; clone_size: -; cdr3_nt: TGTGCCAGCAGTTGGACAGGCGGCGGGGCCAACGTCCTGACTTTC; cdr3_aa: CASSWTGGGANVLTF
j_call: TRBJ2-5; d_call: TRBD1; cdr3_length: 15; v_call: TRBV5-1; clone_size: -; cdr3_nt: TGCGCCAGCAGCTTGGGGACAGGGGGTACGGAGACCCAGTACTTC; cdr3_aa: CASSLGTGGTETQYF
j_call: TRBJ2-7; d_call: -; cdr3_length: 16; v_call: TRBV28; clone_size: -; cdr3_nt: TGTGCCAGCAGTTTTCCCCTACCGCTCGGGACCTACGAGCAGTACTTC; cdr3_aa: CASSFPLPLGTYEQYF
j_call: TRBJ1-1; d_call: -; cdr3_length: 15; v_call: TRBV6-5; clone_size: -; cdr3_nt: TGTGCCAGCATAGGGGCCGGGACACAGGTCACTGAAGCTTTCTTT; cdr3_aa: CASIGAGTQVTEAFF
j_call: TRBJ2-7; d_call: -; cdr3_length: 15; v_call: TRBV5-4; clone_size: -; cdr3_nt: TGTGCCAGCAGCTTGGGTCTAGGGATAATCTACGAGCAGTACTTC; cdr3_aa: CASSLGLGIIYEQYF
j_call: TRBJ2-5; d_call: -; cdr3_length: 14; v_call: TRBV30; clone_size: -; cdr3_nt: TGTGCCTGCTCCCCCGGGACACAAGACGAGACCCAGTACTTC; cdr3_aa: CACSPGTQDETQYF
j_call: TRBJ1-4; d_call: -; cdr3_length: 12; v_call: TRBV6-1; clone_size: -; cdr3_nt: TGTGCCACCGCCAGACCGGAAGAAAAACTGTTTTTT; cdr3_aa: CATARPEEKLFF
j_call: TRBJ1-5; d_call: -; cdr3_length: 16; v_call: TRBV6-1; clone_size: -; cdr3_nt: TGTGCCAGCAGTGAAGCTTGGGGGTACGACAATCAGCCCCAGCATTTT; cdr3_aa: CASSEAWGYDNQPQHF
j_call: TRBJ1-6; d_call: TRBD1; cdr3_length: 16; v_call: TRBV11-3; clone_size: -; cdr3_nt: TGTGCCAGCAGCGTCCCGGGACAGGCGCCTAAGGCGGCCCTCCACTTT; cdr3_aa: CASSVPGQAPKAALHF
j_call: TRBJ1-4; d_call: -; cdr3_length: 14; v_call: TRBV18; clone_size: once; cdr3_nt: TGTGCCAGCTCTTCCAGTGGGTTGAATGAAAAACTGTTTTTT; cdr3_aa: CASSSSGLNEKLFF
j_call: TRBJ2-3; d_call: TRBD1; cdr3_length: 15; v_call: TRBV5-1; clone_size: -; cdr3_nt: TGCGCCAGCAGCGTGACAGGGGCGTCTTCAGATACGCAGTATTTT; cdr3_aa: CASSVTGASSDTQYF
j_call: TRBJ2-2; d_call: TRBD1; cdr3_length: 17; v_call: TRBV6-4; clone_size: -; cdr3_nt: TGTGCCAGCAGTCCTACCGCATCAGGGGGCGAAAGTCGGGAGCTGTTTTTT; cdr3_aa: CASSPTASGGESRELFF
j_call: TRBJ2-7; d_call: -; cdr3_length: 14; v_call: TRBV19; clone_size: -; cdr3_nt: TGTGCCAGTAGTATAATAATATGGTCGTATGAGCAGTACTTC; cdr3_aa: CASSIIIWSYEQYF
j_call: TRBJ1-4; d_call: TRBD1; cdr3_length: 15; v_call: TRBV19; clone_size: -; cdr3_nt: TGTGCCAGTAGTATTGGGGGACAGGGATACGAAAAACTGTTTTTT; cdr3_aa: CASSIGGQGYEKLFF
j_call: TRBJ1-1; d_call: -; cdr3_length: 15; v_call: TRBV7-9; clone_size: -; cdr3_nt: TGTGCCAGCAGCTCCCGCCGGTTTGACGCAACTGAAGCTTTCTTT; cdr3_aa: CASSSRRFDATEAFF
j_call: TRBJ2-1; d_call: -; cdr3_length: 18; v_call: TRBV27; clone_size: -; cdr3_nt: TGTGCCAGCAGTTTGGGGGGAGAGGGAAGTGGAACTTACAATGAGCAGTTCTTC; cdr3_aa: CASSLGGEGSGTYNEQFF
j_call: TRBJ2-7; d_call: -; cdr3_length: 14; v_call: TRBV27; clone_size: -; cdr3_nt: TGTGCCAGCAGCTCGTTGCAAAACTACGGCGAGCAGTACTTC; cdr3_aa: CASSSLQNYGEQYF